These T cell receptor beta chains were read from a single sample in a study of identical twins. One entry per CDR3 protein, called by TCRdb with MiXCR from the 5' RACE reads. The profile shows some 190,000 distinct CDR3 sequences, more than 15% of them singletons. These same data were also listed under a study on T cells expressing NK-cell markers.

Sequences were obtained from CD8+ T cells sorted from blood. The receptors here all came from a woman under 30 in good health. CDR3s include the opening cysteine and the closing phenylalanine or tryptophan. A D gene is named only where the DNA matches it firmly. Clone size is not always given. Where it is, it says once, few, many or a class for expanded clones.

j_call d_call v_call clone_size cdr3_length cdr3_aa cdr3_nt
TRBJ2-5 - TRBV5-1 - 18 CASFEVRGYLRSQETQYF TGCGCCAGCTTCGAGGTCAGGGGCTATCTCCGAAGCCAAGAGACCCAGTACTTC
TRBJ2-7 - TRBV12-3/TRBV12-4 - 14 CASSLKGGSYEQYF TGTGCCAGCAGTTTAAAGGGGGGGTCCTACGAGCAGTACTTC
TRBJ1-1 - TRBV7-9 - 14 CASSLDRANTEAFF TGTGCCAGCAGCTTAGACAGGGCGAACACTGAAGCTTTCTTT
TRBJ1-4 TRBD1 TRBV9 - 15 CASSVSGTVNEKLFF TGTGCCAGCAGCGTCTCCGGGACAGTGAATGAAAAACTGTTTTTT
TRBJ2-3 - TRBV24-1 few 13 CATSDYSTDTQYF TGTGCCACCAGTGATTATAGCACAGATACGCAGTATTTT
TRBJ2-7 - TRBV19 - 12 CASSIGLNEQYF TGTGCCAGTAGTATAGGATTGAACGAGCAGTACTTC
TRBJ2-2 - TRBV3-1 - 11 CATARTGELFF TGTGCCACCGCCCGAACCGGGGAGCTGTTTTTT
TRBJ2-1 - TRBV20-1 many 18 CSAPTGTHHRKDYNEQFF TGCAGTGCACCGACCGGGACCCACCATCGAAAGGATTACAATGAGCAGTTCTTC
TRBJ1-3 - TRBV20-1 - 13 CSARTASGNTIYF TGCAGTGCTAGGACAGCATCTGGAAACACCATATATTTT
TRBJ1-2 - TRBV12-3/TRBV12-4 - 15 CASSFGQPTNYGYTF TGTGCCAGCAGTTTTGGCCAGCCTACTAACTATGGCTACACCTTC
TRBJ2-4 TRBD1 TRBV5-8 - 15 CASSNLPGGEDIQYF TGTGCCAGCAGTAACTTACCAGGGGGCGAAGACATTCAGTACTTC
TRBJ2-7 - TRBV10-3 - 14 CAILAPEKGYEQYF TGTGCCATCTTAGCACCAGAAAAAGGCTACGAGCAGTACTTC
TRBJ2-1 TRBD2 TRBV19 - 16 CASSGTLAGDYNEQFF TGTGCCAGTAGTGGGACTTTAGCGGGGGACTACAATGAGCAGTTCTTC